The rows below give T cell receptor beta chains drawn from one sample of a study of blood T cell repertoires in COVID-19. Here immunoSEQ multiplex PCR was the method, and the copy in TCRdb shows in-frame clones only, minus some. The data show 150,000 to 200,000 clones, about three quarters seen once. The sequencing sample was made of peripheral blood. All receptors derive from a woman aged 70-85 years with acute or convalescent COVID-19. The CDR3 runs from the conserved cysteine through the conserved F or W. Each record gives: V gene, CDR3 protein.

TRBV19 | CASRTTNRNTGELFF
TRBV3-1/TRBV3-2 | CASSQDIHFRFSGRADEQYF
TRBV5-4 | CASSTNRGREQYF
TRBV4-2 | CASSQDRGGLGGELFF
TRBV4-1 | CASSRNPSRASGSYNEQFF
TRBV25-1 | CASSAAGTYGYTF
TRBV5-1 | CASSRGQGGTEQFF
TRBV7-3 | CASSSGLAGNIEQFF
TRBV24-1 | CATSGADEQYF
TRBV6-1 | CASSEMRNYGYTF
TRBV5-1 | CASSFGQGGEKLFF
TRBV10-2 | CATEDRGRETQYF
TRBV7-8 | CASSPSAGPSYEQYF
TRBV11-3 | CASSLVVTGELFF
TRBV28 | CASSSGNYGYTF
TRBV29-1 | CSVPHRSLVGGYTF
TRBV24-1 | CATSDPRQGVISEQFF
TRBV6-6 | CASSPRDRPPSGNTIYF
TRBV5-1 | CASHRSSTGELFF
TRBV4-2 | CASSQAATTVRNTQYF
TRBV30 | CAWSVLDREHSYEQYF
TRBV30 | CAWSFAGGPSYNEQFF
TRBV6-1 | CASSETVRRTQYF
TRBV5-6 | CASSLDRDLLQRTQYF
TRBV7-6 | CASSLTRQQTNEQFF
TRBV4-2 | CASSKGTSGSDIQYF
TRBV30 | CAWSKNIPSGTDTQYF
TRBV5-1 | CASRAEGEKLFF
TRBV29-1 | CSVAPFIGTSGSNEQFF
TRBV18 | CASSPSRGGQPQHF
TRBV5-1 | CASSSGQWYEQYF
TRBV11-3 | CASSLGVAVGTGELFF
TRBV2 | CASRPGQGGEQYF
TRBV2 | CASSEKGTTVKTQYF
TRBV2 | CASSLQGGQPQHF
TRBV5-4 | CASSSDRGTDTQYF
TRBV29-1 | CSVEDIAKEGTGELFF
TRBV6-6 | CASSPNQGFGANEQFF
TRBV19 | CASSKGPGANVLTF
TRBV7-2 | CASSLGRAGYTF
TRBV11-2 | CASSLDPGATGEQFF
TRBV5-1 | CASSLGPAGNYGYTF
TRBV6-5 | CASRALSGKGYEQYF
TRBV6-4 | CASTDPNRGNFYEQYF
TRBV30 | CAWGGAGNQPQHF
TRBV5-4 | CASSLGLAGGNEQFF
TRBV27 | CASSWGGPGETQYF
TRBV29-1 | CSVDPRENTEAFF
TRBV2 | CASRVNRGRISRGTEAFF
TRBV27 | CASRRGTSGAGEQFF
TRBV19 | CASSIQSSGSFYEQFF
TRBV5-5 | CASSAARDRGSGANEKLFF
TRBV6-1 | CASSPGSSGNTIYF
TRBV7-2 | CASSLVLASNEQFF
TRBV7-9 | CASEPLAAYNEQFF